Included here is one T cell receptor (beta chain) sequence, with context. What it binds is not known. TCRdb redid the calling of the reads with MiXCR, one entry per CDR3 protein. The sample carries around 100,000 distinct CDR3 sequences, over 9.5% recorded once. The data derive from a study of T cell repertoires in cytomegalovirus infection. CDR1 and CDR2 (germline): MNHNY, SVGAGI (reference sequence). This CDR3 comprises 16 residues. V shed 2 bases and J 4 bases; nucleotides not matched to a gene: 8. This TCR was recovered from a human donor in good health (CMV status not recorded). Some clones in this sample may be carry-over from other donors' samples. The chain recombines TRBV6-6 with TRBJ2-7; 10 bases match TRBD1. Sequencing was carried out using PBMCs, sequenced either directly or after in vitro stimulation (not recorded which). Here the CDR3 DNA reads TGTGCCAGCAGTTACGGTTCCCCGGGACAGGGGTACGAGCAGTACTTC. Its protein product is CASSYGSPGQGYEQYF.